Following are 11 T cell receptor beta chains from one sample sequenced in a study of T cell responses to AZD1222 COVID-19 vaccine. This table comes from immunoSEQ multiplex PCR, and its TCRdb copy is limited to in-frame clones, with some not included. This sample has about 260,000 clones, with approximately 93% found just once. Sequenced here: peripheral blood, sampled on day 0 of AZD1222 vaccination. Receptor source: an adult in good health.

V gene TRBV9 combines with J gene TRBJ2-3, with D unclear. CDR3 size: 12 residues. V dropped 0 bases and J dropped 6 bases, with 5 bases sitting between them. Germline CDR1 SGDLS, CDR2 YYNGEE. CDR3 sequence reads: CASSVVSDTQYF. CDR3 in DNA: TGTGCCAGCAGCGTAGTAAGTGATACGCAGTATTTT. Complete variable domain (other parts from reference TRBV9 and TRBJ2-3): DSGVTQTPKHLITATGQRVTLRCSPRSGDLSVYWYQQSLDQGLQFLIQYYNGEERAKGNILERFSAQQFPDLHSELNLSSLELGDSALYFCASSVVSDTQYFGPGTRLTVL.

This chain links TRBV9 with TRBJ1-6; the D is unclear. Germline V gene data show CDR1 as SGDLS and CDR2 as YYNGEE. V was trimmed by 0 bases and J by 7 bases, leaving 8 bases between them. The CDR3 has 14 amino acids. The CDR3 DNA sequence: TGTGCCAGCAGCGTAGGTTTAACGAATTCACCCCTCCACTTT. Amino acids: CASSVGLTNSPLHF.

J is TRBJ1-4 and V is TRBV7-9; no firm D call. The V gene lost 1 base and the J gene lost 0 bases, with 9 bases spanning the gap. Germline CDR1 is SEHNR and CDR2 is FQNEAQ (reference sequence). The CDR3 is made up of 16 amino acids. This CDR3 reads CASSLDYSATNEKLFF. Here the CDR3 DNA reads TGTGCCAGCAGCTTAGACTACAGTGCAACTAATGAAAAACTGTTTTTT.

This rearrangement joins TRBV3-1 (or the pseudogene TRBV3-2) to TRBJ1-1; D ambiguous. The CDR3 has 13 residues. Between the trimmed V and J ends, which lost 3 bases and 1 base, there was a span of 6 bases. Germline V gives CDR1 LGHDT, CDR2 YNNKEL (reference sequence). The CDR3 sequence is CASSHAANTEAFF. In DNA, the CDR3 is TGTGCCAGCAGCCACGCGGCGAACACTGAAGCTTTCTTT.

CDR3 residues: CASNELVDEQFF. The CDR3 nucleotides are TGTGCCAGCAATGAGTTAGTAGATGAGCAGTTCTTC. The rearrangement links TRBV2 to TRBJ2-1; D unclear. With 7 bases removed from V and 8 bases from J, the gap between germline ends came to 12 bases. This CDR3 region has 12 residues. Germline-derived CDR1 and CDR2 are SNHLY and FYNNEI.

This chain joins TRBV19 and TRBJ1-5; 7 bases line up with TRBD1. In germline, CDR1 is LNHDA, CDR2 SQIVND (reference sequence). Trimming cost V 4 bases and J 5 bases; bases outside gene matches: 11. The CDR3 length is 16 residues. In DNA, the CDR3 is TGTGCCAGTAGTAAGCCCGGCAGGGGGGCGTATCAGCCCCAGCATTTT. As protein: CASSKPGRGAYQPQHF.

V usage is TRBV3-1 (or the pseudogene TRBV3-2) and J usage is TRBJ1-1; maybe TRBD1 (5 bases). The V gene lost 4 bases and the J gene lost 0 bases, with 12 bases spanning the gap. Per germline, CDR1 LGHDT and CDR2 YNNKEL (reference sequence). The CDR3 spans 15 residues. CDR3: CASSLGEGLNTEAFF. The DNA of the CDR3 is TGTGCCAGCAGCCTGGGGGAGGGGTTGAACACTGAAGCTTTCTTT.

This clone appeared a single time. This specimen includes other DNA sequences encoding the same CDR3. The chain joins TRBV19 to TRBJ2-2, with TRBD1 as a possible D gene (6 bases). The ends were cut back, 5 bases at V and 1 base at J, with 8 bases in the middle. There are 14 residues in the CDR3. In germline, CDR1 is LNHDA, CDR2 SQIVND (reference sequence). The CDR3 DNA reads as TGTGCCAGTAGTGGGGGCTTGAACACCGGGGAGCTGTTTTTT. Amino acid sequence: CASSGGLNTGELFF.

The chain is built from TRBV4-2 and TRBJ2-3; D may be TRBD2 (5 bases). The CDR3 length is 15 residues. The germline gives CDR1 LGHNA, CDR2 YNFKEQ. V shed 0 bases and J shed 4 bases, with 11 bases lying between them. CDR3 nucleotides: TGTGCCAGCAGCCAAGAACGGACTGGGGCAGATACGCAGTATTTT. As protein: CASSQERTGADTQYF.

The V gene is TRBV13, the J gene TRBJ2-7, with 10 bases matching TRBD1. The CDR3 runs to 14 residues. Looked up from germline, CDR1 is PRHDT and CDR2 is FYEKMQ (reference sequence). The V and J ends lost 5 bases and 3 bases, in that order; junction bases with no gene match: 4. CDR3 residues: CASSRQGAIYEQYF. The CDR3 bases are TGTGCCAGCAGCCGACAGGGGGCCATCTACGAGCAGTACTTC. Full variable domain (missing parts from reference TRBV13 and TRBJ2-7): AAGVIQSPRHLIKEKRETATLKCYPIPRHDTVYWYQQGPGQDPQFLISFYEKMQSDKGSIPDRFSAQQFSDYHSELNMSSLELGDSALYFCASSRQGAIYEQYFGPGTRLTVT.

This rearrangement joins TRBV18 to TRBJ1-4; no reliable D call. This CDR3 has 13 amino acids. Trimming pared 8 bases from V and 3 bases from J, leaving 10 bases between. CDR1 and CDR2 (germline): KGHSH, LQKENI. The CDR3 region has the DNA TGTGCCAGCCACGGTGGGGCTAATGAAAAACTGTTTTTT. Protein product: CASHGGANEKLFF.